These 3 T cell receptor beta chains originate from one sample sequenced in a study of shared clonotypes between healthy human individuals. The method was immunoSEQ multiplex PCR; TCRdb's version includes in-frame clones alone and lacks a portion of them. This table has about 870,000 clones, over 90% appearing once. Naive CD8 isolation took CD45RO-negative cells positively selected for CCR7 and excluded terminally differentiated effector memory CD45RA+ cells. The sample consisted of naive CD8+ T cells sorted from blood. The receptors shown here come from a man aged 30-40 years in good health.

The V call is TRBV10-1, the J call TRBJ2-1; the D gene could be TRBD1 or TRBD2 (5 bases each). Trimming removed 3 bases at V and 8 bases at J, with 17 bases between. CDR1 is WNHNN and CDR2 is SYGVQD in the germline V gene (reference sequence). The CDR3 covers 15 residues. The CDR3 nucleotides are TGCGCCAGCAGTGAATATGGGGGAGTATATGATGAGCAGTTCTTC. This sequence encodes CASSEYGGVYDEQFF.

V and J are TRBV10-2 and TRBJ2-1; D may be TRBD1 (6 bases). The germline CDR1 and CDR2 sequences are WSHSY and SAAADI. The CDR3 totals 15 residues. Between the trimmed V and J ends, which lost 6 bases and 1 base, there was a span of 13 bases. The CDR3: CASRGWDTSYNEQFF. In nucleotides, the CDR3 is TGCGCCAGCAGGGGCTGGGACACTTCCTACAATGAGCAGTTCTTC.

The V and J genes are TRBV27 and TRBJ2-1; D may be TRBD2 (6 bases). The CDR3 runs 15 residues. Trimming took off 7 bases at V and 0 bases at J, with 13 bases between the two ends. In germline, CDR1 is MNHEY, CDR2 SMNVEV (reference sequence). The CDR3 here is CASNGRGASYNEQFF. CDR3 bases: TGTGCCAGCAACGGTCGCGGGGCCTCCTACAATGAGCAGTTCTTC.